The 9 T cell receptor beta chains presented below share a single source sample, sequenced in a study of T cell changes during pregnancy in multiple sclerosis. The method was immunoSEQ multiplex PCR; TCRdb's version includes in-frame clones alone and lacks a portion of them. The data show tens of thousands of clones, about 91% seen once. Sequencing used peripheral blood, obtained in the first trimester of pregnancy. The source of these receptors is a female donor in good health, enrolled as a control in a pregnancy study.

This clone was found once. The chain uses TRBV6-5 and TRBJ1-1, with 9 positions matching TRBD1. Unmatched junction bases numbered 4, after V lost 7 bases and J lost 4 bases. CDR3 length equals 13 residues. Germline CDR1 and CDR2: MNHEY and SVGAGI. In DNA, the CDR3 is TGTGCCAGCATTACGGACAGGGGCACTGAAGCTTTCTTT. Its protein is CASITDRGTEAFF.

The J gene is TRBJ1-4, the V gene TRBV7-9, with 8 positions matching TRBD1. The CDR3 covers 12 residues. Germline V gene sequence: CDR1 SEHNR, CDR2 FQNEAQ (reference sequence). Trimming at V came to 5 bases and at J to 13 bases, leaving 6 bases not matched to a gene. In DNA, the CDR3 is TGTGCCAGCAGCCTCGACAGGGGTGGACTGTTTTTT. As protein: CASSLDRGGLFF.

V and J are TRBV29-1 and TRBJ2-7, with D unresolved. V was pared by 7 bases and J by 1 base, with 17 bases between. CDR3 size: 14 residues. Germline CDR1 SQVTM, CDR2 ANQGSEA. The CDR3 region is CSARHAGTSYEQYF. The CDR3, as DNA: TGCAGCGCCCGTCACGCAGGTACTTCCTACGAGCAGTACTTC.

V is TRBV6-5 and J is TRBJ1-5; TRBD1 matches 8 bases. CDR1 is MNHEY and CDR2 is SVGAGI in the germline V gene. The CDR3 sequence is 15 residues long. V lost 4 bases, J lost 3 bases, and 5 bases stayed unmatched. CDR3: CASSLDRAFNQPQHF. In DNA form, the CDR3 reads TGTGCCAGCAGTTTGGACAGGGCTTTCAATCAGCCCCAGCATTTT.

This chain connects TRBV5-1 to TRBJ1-1; 7 bases are shared with TRBD1. Trimming cost V 0 bases and J 1 base; bases outside gene matches: 3. The CDR3 extends over 15 amino acids. Germline V gene data show CDR1 as SGHRS and CDR2 as YFSETQ. The chain's CDR3 is CASSLGTGENTEAFF. The CDR3, as DNA: TGCGCCAGCAGCTTGGGTACAGGGGAGAACACTGAAGCTTTCTTT. Full variable domain (missing parts from reference TRBV5-1 and TRBJ1-1): KAGVTQTPRYLIKTRGQQVTLSCSPISGHRSVSWYQQTPGQGLQFLFEYFSETQRNKGNFPGRFSGRQFSNSRSEMNVSTLELGDSALYLCASSLGTGENTEAFFGQGTRLTVV.

In its sample, this clone was seen once. V and J are TRBV5-6 and TRBJ1-1, with TRBD1 identical over 8 bases. The CDR3 has 17 amino acids. Trimming took 4 bases from V and 0 from J; bases not matched to a gene: 11. The germline CDR1 and CDR2 sequences are SGHDT and YYEEEE. The CDR3 protein is CASSPPTGATMNTEAFF. CDR3 DNA: TGTGCCAGCAGCCCCCCGACAGGGGCTACCATGAACACTGAAGCTTTCTTT.

The chain has TRBV18 and TRBJ2-7; 10 nucleotides line up with TRBD1. Germline CDR1 is KGHSH and CDR2 is LQKENI. Unmatched junction bases numbered 5, after V lost 0 bases and J lost 6 bases. This CDR3 is 15 amino acids long. CDR3 sequence reads: CASSPPGTGAREQYF. The CDR3 coding sequence is TGTGCCAGCTCACCACCGGGGACAGGGGCTCGCGAGCAGTACTTC.

This clone was detected once. V and J are TRBV5-6 and TRBJ1-1, with D possibly matching TRBD1 (6 bases). Germline V gives CDR1 SGHDT, CDR2 YYEEEE. This CDR3 has 13 residues. Trimming cost V 0 bases and J 7 bases, with 10 bases left between them. Here the CDR3 DNA reads TGTGCCAGCAGCTTGGACAGGGCGTTTGAAGCTTTCTTT. This gives the protein CASSLDRAFEAFF.

This chain uses TRBV19 with TRBJ2-1; 10 bases are a match to TRBD2. Germline V gene data show CDR1 as LNHDA and CDR2 as SQIVND (reference sequence). This CDR3 has 15 residues. After removal of 7 bases from V and 7 bases from J, the junction contained 10 bases not matched to a gene. The CDR3 loop reads CASNFLAGVGNEQFF. The CDR3 DNA is TGTGCCAGTAACTTTCTAGCGGGAGTAGGGAATGAGCAGTTCTTC. The variable domain in full, completed from reference TRBV19 and TRBJ2-1, reads DGGITQSPKYLFRKEGQNVTLSCEQNLNHDAMYWYRQDPGQGLRLIYYSQIVNDFQKGDIAEGYSVSREKKESFPLTVTSAQKNPTAFYLCASNFLAGVGNEQFFGPGTRLTVL.